This paragraph reports one T cell receptor (beta chain). Antigen: not known. This sample stems from a study of T cell responses to AZD1222 COVID-19 vaccine. Study-wide results and limits: Among vaccine-associated CD4 TCRs, coverage spanned spike, with dominance at 160-218 and 743-854. Reports indicate that nearly half of spike-specific TCRs are directed at unmutated variant regions. Only six AZD1222 recipients tested seropositive at baseline.

Produced via immunoSEQ multiplex PCR; TCRdb's table is partial and in-frame only. The sample has 80,000 to 100,000 clones, about 86% seen once; the top ten hold 5.5% to 6%. Germline CDR1 and CDR2: LGHNA and YNFKEQ. The V end lost 2 bases, the J end lost 5 bases, and 12 bases lay between the germline ends. The CDR3 runs 14 residues. Pooling of second doses given at about 4 or about 12 weeks was done. The source material was peripheral blood, sampled 28 days after the second AZD1222 dose. The V gene is TRBV4-2, the J gene TRBJ1-1, with D uncertain. This TCR was recovered from an adult who received the AZD1222 COVID-19 vaccine. CDR3 nucleotides: TGTGCCAGCAGCCAAAAGGGTGGCGGGACTGAAGCTTTCTTT. Protein sequence: CASSQKGGGTEAFF.